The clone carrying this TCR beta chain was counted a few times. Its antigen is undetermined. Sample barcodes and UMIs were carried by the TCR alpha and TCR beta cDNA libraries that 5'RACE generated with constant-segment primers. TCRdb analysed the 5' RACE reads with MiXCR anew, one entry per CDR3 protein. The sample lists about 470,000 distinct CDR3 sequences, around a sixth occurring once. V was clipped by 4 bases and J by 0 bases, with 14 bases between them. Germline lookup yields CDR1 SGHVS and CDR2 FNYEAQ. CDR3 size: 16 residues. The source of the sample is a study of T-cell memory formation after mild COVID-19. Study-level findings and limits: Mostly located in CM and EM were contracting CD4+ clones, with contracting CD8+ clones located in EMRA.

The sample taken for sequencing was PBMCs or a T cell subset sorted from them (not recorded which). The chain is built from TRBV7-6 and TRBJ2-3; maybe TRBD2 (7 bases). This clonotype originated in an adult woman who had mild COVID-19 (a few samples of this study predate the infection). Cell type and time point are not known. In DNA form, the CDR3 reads TGTGCCAGCAGCTCGTGGGAGGGGGGGAGCACAGATACGCAGTATTTT. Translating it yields CASSSWEGGSTDTQYF.